These T cell receptor beta chains were read from a single sample in a study of T cell responses to AZD1222 COVID-19 vaccine. Clones were sequenced by immunoSEQ multiplex PCR, and TCRdb holds only the in-frame ones, with some missing. This table holds some 120,000 clones, about 90% found once. Here the sequenced sample was peripheral blood, taken on day 0 of AZD1222 vaccination. Source of these receptors: an adult in good health. The CDR3 runs from the conserved cysteine through the conserved F or W. The order of the fields is J gene, V gene, D gene, clone size, CDR3 length, CDR3 DNA, CDR3 protein. D genes are given only for firm matches. Where a row states a size, it is once, few, many or the class of an expanded clone; other rows omit it.

TRBJ2-1	TRBV5-8	.	once	14	TGTGCCAGCAGCTTGGAAGGACACAACAATGAGCAGTTCTTC	CASSLEGHNNEQFF
TRBJ2-7	TRBV4-3	.	.	16	TGCGCCACTCCGAGCGACAGGCCGTTCTGCGCCTACGAGCAGTACTTC	CATPSDRPFCAYEQYF
TRBJ2-1	TRBV10-3	.	.	15	TGTGCCATCAGTGAGTCGTCTAGGAGGCACAATGAGCAGTTCTTC	CAISESSRRHNEQFF
TRBJ1-6	TRBV10-3	.	.	17	TGTGCCATCAGTGAGTCGAAGTGGGAGGAGTCGGATTCACCCCTCCACTTT	CAISESKWEESDSPLHF
TRBJ2-1	TRBV18	.	.	18	TGTGCCAGCTCACCCTTGATGACGTCCATTCGGGGGTACAGTGAGCAGTTCTTC	CASSPLMTSIRGYSEQFF
TRBJ2-5	TRBV6-5	.	.	13	TGTGCCAGCAGGTTCCCCTCCCAAGAGACCCAGTACTTC	CASRFPSQETQYF
TRBJ1-1	TRBV3-1/TRBV3-2	.	.	14	TGTGCCAGCAGCTTTCACGGGACCGCAACTGAAGCTTTCTTT	CASSFHGTATEAFF
TRBJ2-2	TRBV28	.	.	14	TGTGCCAGCAGTCGACAGAGTAACACCGGGGAGCTGTTTTTT	CASSRQSNTGELFF
TRBJ1-1	TRBV6-5	TRBD1	.	15	TGTGCCAGCAGTTCAGGGACAGTGGTGAACACTGAAGCTTTCTTT	CASSSGTVVNTEAFF
TRBJ1-1	TRBV27	.	.	14	TGTGCCAGCAGTTTGCGGAGCCAGAACACTGAAGCTTTCTTT	CASSLRSQNTEAFF
TRBJ1-4	TRBV6-6	.	.	15	TGTGCCAGCAGAAGCCCGGGAGCGCTTAATGAAAAACTGTTTTTT	CASRSPGALNEKLFF
TRBJ2-3	TRBV3-1/TRBV3-2	TRBD2	.	13	TGTGCCAGCAGAACTAGCGGGGGGTTCACGCAGTATTTT	CASRTSGGFTQYF
TRBJ1-2	TRBV28	.	.	12	TGTGCCAGCAGTGGGGGAACCTATGGCTACACCTTC	CASSGGTYGYTF
TRBJ2-1	TRBV15	TRBD2	.	16	TGTGCCACCAGCAGAGTTGACGGGAGGAGGGGCAATGAGCAGTTCTTC	CATSRVDGRRGNEQFF
TRBJ2-2	TRBV5-6	TRBD1	.	18	TGTGCCAGCAGCTCCTATCGTATGGACAGGGTGAGCACCGGGGAGCTGTTTTTT	CASSSYRMDRVSTGELFF
TRBJ2-5	TRBV18	TRBD2	.	13	TGTGCCAGCTCACCACTCGGGGGGGAGACCCAGTACTTC	CASSPLGGETQYF
TRBJ1-3	TRBV6-2/TRBV6-3	TRBD1	.	15	TGTGCCAGCAGCGACCTCGGGACAGGCGGAAACACCATATATTTT	CASSDLGTGGNTIYF
TRBJ2-5	TRBV5-8	TRBD1	.	15	TGTGCCAGCAGCGACCCCGGCAGGGGGCAGCGGACCCAGTACTTC	CASSDPGRGQRTQYF
TRBJ1-1	TRBV30	.	.	14	TGTGCCTGGAGTGGGGCAGGGCGATTAACTGAAGCTTTCTTT	CAWSGAGRLTEAFF
TRBJ2-4	TRBV2	.	.	17	TGTGCCAGCAGTGAAAGATGGCTAGCGTTAGCCAAAAACATTCAGTACTTC	CASSERWLALAKNIQYF
TRBJ1-2	TRBV19	TRBD1	.	14	TGTGCCAGTATTGGATCCCGGACAGGGGGTGGCTACACCTTC	CASIGSRTGGGYTF
TRBJ1-4	TRBV7-9	.	.	14	TGTGCCAGCAGCTTCAGGGGAGGTAGTGAAAAACTGTTTTTT	CASSFRGGSEKLFF
TRBJ1-5	TRBV24-1	.	.	15	TGTGCCACCAGTGATTCCCAAAATAGCAATCAGCCCCAGCATTTT	CATSDSQNSNQPQHF
TRBJ1-2	TRBV29-1	.	.	12	TGCAGCGTACCATCGCCCGACTATGGCTACACCTTC	CSVPSPDYGYTF
TRBJ2-1	TRBV6-6	.	.	15	TGTGCCAGCAGTTACTCCGGGTCGTCCTACAATGAGCAGTTCTTC	CASSYSGSSYNEQFF
TRBJ1-1	TRBV7-9	.	.	15	TGTGCCAGCAGGACGACCGGGCCCGGGGGCACTGAAGCTTTCTTT	CASRTTGPGGTEAFF